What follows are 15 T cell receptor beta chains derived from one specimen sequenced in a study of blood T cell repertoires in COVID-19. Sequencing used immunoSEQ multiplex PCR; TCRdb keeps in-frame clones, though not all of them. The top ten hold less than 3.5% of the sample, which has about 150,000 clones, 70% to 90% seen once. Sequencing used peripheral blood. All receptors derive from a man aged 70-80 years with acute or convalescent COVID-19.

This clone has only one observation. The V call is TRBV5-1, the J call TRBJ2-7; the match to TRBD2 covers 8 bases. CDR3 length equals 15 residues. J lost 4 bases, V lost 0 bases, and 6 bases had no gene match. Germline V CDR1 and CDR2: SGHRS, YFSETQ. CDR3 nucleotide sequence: TGCGCCAGCAGCTTGGAAGGTAGCGGGATGTACGAGCAGTACTTC. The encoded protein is CASSLEGSGMYEQYF.

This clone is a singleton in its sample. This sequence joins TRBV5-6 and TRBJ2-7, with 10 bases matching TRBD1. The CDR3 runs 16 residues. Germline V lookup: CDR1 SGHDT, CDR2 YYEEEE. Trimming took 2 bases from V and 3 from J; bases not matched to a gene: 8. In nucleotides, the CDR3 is TGTGCCAGCAGCTTTTGGACAGGGGGTACGAACTACGAGCAGTACTTC. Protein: CASSFWTGGTNYEQYF.

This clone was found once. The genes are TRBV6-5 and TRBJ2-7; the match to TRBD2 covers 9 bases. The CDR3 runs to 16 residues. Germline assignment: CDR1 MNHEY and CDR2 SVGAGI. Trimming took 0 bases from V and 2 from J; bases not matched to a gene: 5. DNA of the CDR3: TGTGCCAGCAGTTACTCGCTAGCGGGAACTCCCTACGAGCAGTACTTC. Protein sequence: CASSYSLAGTPYEQYF.

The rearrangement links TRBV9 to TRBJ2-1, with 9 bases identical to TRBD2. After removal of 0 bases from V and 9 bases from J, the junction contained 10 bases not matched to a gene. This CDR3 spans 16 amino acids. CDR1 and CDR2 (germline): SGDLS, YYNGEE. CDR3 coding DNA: TGTGCCAGCAGCGTAGTTCCTAGCGGGAATTTGGGTGAGCAGTTCTTC. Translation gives CASSVVPSGNLGEQFF.

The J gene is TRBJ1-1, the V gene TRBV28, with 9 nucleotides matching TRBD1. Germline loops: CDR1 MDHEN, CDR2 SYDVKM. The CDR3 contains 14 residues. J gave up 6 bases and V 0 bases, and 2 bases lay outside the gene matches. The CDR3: CASSLWTGGSEAFF. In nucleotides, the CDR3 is TGTGCCAGCAGTTTATGGACAGGGGGATCTGAAGCTTTCTTT.

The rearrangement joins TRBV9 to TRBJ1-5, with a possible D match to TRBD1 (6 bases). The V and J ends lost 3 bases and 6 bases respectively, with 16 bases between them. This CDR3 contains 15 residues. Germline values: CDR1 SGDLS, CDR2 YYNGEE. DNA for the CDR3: TGTGCCAGCAGCGCCACCACAGGGTTCAGTCAGCCCCAGCATTTT. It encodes CASSATTGFSQPQHF.

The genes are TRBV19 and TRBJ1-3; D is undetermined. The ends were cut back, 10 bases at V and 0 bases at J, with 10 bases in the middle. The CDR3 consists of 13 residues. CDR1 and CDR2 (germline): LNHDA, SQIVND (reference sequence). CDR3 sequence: CATSAGSGNTIYF. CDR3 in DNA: TGTGCCACCTCTGCGGGCTCTGGAAACACCATATATTTT.

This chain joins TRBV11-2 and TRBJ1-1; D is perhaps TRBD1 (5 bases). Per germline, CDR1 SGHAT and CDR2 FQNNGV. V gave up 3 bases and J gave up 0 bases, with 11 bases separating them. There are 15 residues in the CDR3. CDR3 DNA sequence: TGTGCCAGCAGCTTCCTAGACAGAGTGAACACTGAAGCTTTCTTT. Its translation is CASSFLDRVNTEAFF.

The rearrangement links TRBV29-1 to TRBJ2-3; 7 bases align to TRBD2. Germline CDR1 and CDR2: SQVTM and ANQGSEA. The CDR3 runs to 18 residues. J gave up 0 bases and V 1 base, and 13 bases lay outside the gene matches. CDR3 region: CSVEGAGGSDPSTDTQYF. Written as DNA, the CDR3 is TGCAGCGTTGAAGGGGCAGGCGGGAGCGATCCTAGCACAGATACGCAGTATTTT.

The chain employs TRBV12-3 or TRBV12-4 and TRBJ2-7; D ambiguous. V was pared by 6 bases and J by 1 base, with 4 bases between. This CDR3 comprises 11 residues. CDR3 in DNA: TGTGCCAGCAGGCGTTCCTACGAGCAGTACTTC. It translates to CASRRSYEQYF.

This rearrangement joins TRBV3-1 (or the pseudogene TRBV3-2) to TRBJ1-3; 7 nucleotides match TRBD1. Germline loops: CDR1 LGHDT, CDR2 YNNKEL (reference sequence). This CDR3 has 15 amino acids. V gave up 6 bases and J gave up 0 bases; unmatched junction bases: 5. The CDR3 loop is CASRPDRASGNTIYF. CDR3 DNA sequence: TGTGCCAGCAGACCAGACAGGGCCTCTGGAAACACCATATATTTT.

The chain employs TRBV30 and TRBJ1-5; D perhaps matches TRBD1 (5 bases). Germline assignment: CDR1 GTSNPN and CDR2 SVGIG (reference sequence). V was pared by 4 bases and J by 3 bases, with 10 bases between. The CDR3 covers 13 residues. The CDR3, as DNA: TGTGCCTGGAATGGGGGGGACAATCAGCCCCAGCATTTT. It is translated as CAWNGGDNQPQHF.

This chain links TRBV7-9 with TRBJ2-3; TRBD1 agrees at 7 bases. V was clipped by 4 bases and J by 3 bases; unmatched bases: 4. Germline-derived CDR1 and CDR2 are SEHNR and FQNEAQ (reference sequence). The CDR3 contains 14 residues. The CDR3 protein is CASSSGQRTDTQYF. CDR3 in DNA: TGTGCCAGCAGCTCGGGACAGAGGACAGATACGCAGTATTTT.

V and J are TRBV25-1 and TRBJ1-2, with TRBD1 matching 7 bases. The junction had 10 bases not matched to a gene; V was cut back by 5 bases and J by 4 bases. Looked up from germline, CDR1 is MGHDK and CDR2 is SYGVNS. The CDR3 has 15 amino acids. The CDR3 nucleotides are TGTGCCAGCAGTCACTTGAACAGGGGCGGCTATGGCTACACCTTC. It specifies CASSHLNRGGYGYTF.

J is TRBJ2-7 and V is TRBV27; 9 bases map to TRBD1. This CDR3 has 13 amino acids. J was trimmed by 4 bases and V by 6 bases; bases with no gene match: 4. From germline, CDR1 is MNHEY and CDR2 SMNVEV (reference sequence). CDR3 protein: CASSRDRAYEQYF. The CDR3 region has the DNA TGTGCCAGCAGCCGGGACAGGGCGTACGAGCAGTACTTC.